This section outlines one T cell receptor beta chain sequence together with its context. The table came from immunoSEQ multiplex PCR; TCRdb's copy has only in-frame clones and leaves some out. The repertoire has 150,000 to 200,000 clones, roughly 90% of them found once; the top ten carry around 13%. These data originate in a study of control samples from healthy donors and cancer patients. The germline V gene has CDR1 SNHLY and CDR2 FYNNEI. This CDR3 has 13 residues. Between the trimmed V and J ends, which lost 7 bases and 6 bases, there was a span of 15 bases. The rearrangement links TRBV2 to TRBJ1-1, with unresolved D. The receptor was isolated from a young man in good health. Input material: blood. CDR3 nucleotide sequence: TGTGCCAGCAAGGCCGAGGTTGTCGCTGAAGCTTTCTTT. It is translated as CASKAEVVAEAFF. Filled out from reference TRBV2 and TRBJ1-1, the complete variable domain reads EPEVTQTPSHQVTQMGQEVILRCVPISNHLYFYWYRQILGQKVEFLVSFYNNEISEKSEIFDDQFSVERPDGSNFTLKIRSTKLEDSAMYFCASKAEVVAEAFFGQGTRLTVV.